The rows below give T cell receptor beta chains drawn from one sample of a study of T cell changes during pregnancy in multiple sclerosis. TCRdb's copy holds only in-frame clones and misses some; the assay was immunoSEQ multiplex PCR. This sample has 35,000 to 40,000 clones, with about 90% found just once. This sample comprised CD4+ T cells from peripheral blood mononuclear cells, obtained before pregnancy. These receptors originate from a female donor with multiple sclerosis, enrolled in a pregnancy study. Both conserved end residues are trimmed from each CDR3. Each record gives: V gene, J gene, CDR3 protein.

>TRBV5-1|TRBJ1-5
ASSPLGSNQPQH
>TRBV2|TRBJ1-4
ASCSTGGSATNEKLF
>TRBV19|TRBJ1-5
ASSIEAGWQPQH
>TRBV30|TRBJ2-1
AWGGLALNEQF
>TRBV5-1|TRBJ2-7
ASSTNRDNEQY
>TRBV7-2|TRBJ2-3
ASSLGYRGPTDTQY
>TRBV5-1|TRBJ2-1
ASQRLAESNEQF
>TRBV7-9|TRBJ2-6
ASSGELAGANVLT
>TRBV19|TRBJ1-4
ASSPGTENEKLF
>TRBV5-6|TRBJ2-5
ASSFGGEETQY
>TRBV6-6|TRBJ2-7
AGGTGGREQY
>TRBV5-6|TRBJ1-2
ASSLSQGYGYT
>TRBV7-3|.
ASSSGLTYEQY
>TRBV6-1|TRBJ2-3
ASSESPRSGPSTDTQY
>TRBV7-3|TRBJ2-3
ASSLTAGGPDTQY
>TRBV7-9|TRBJ2-1
ASSFLPGVNEQF
>TRBV19|TRBJ1-1
ASRDRAGNTEAF
>TRBV4-2|TRBJ2-3
ASRETQGAAGGLVTDTQY
>TRBV18|TRBJ1-1
ASSPPGLQNTEAF
>TRBV6-1|TRBJ2-3
ASAQGPPDTQY
>TRBV20-1|TRBJ2-7
SARDTYEQY
>TRBV5-1|TRBJ2-2
ASSLYSGETGELF
>TRBV19|TRBJ2-3
ASSLKTSGRATDTQY
>TRBV6-5|TRBJ2-7
ASSSPGLAGEYEQY
>TRBV19|TRBJ2-7
ASSITGEDYEQY
>TRBV7-2|TRBJ2-3
ASTYSGTSGGDTQY